The entry below describes one TCR beta chain. The antigen is undetermined. These data come from a study of cytomegalovirus exposure and HLA in healthy donors. Study-wide findings and caveats: Roughly uniform sequencing depth across donors was assumed, possibly incorrectly.

In germline, CDR1 is SGHAT, CDR2 FQDESV (reference sequence). V lost 3 bases to trimming and J lost 7 bases; unmatched junction nucleotides: 5. The CDR3 is made up of 13 amino acids. At collection, donors were nominally healthy, but unrecorded immune exposures were probable. The study ran its PCR with 60 Vbeta and 13 Jbeta primers. TCRdb's copy holds only in-frame clones and misses some; the assay was immunoSEQ multiplex PCR. The sample has 150,000 to 200,000 clones; about 81% are singletons. V and J are TRBV11-1 and TRBJ1-2; the match to TRBD1 covers 7 bases. The clonotype originates from a woman between 18 and 29 years old in good health and CMV-seronegative. Sequenced material: PBMCs. CDR3 bases: TGTGCCAGCAGCTTTTACAGGGGCAGTGGCTACACCTTC. Translated: CASSFYRGSGYTF.